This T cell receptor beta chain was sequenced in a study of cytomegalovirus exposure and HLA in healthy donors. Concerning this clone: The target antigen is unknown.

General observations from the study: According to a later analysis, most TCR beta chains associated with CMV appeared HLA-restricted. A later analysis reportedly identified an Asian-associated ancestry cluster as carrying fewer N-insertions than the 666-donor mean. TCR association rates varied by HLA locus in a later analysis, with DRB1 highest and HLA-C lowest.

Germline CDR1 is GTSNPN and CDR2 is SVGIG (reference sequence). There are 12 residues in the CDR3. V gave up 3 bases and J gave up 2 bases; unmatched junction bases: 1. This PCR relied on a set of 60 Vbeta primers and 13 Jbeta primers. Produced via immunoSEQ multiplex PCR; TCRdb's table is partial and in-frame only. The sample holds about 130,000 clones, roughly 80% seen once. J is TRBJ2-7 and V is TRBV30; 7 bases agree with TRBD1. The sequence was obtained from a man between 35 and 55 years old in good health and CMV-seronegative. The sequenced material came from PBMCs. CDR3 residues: CAWRQGAYEQYF. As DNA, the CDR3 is TGTGCCTGGAGGCAGGGGGCCTACGAGCAGTACTTC. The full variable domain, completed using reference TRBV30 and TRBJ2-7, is SQTIHQWPATLVQPVGSPLSLECTVEGTSNPNLYWYRQAAGRGLQLLFYSVGIGQISSEVPQNLSASRPQDRQFILSSKKLLLSDSGFYLCAWRQGAYEQYFGPGTRLTVT.